This T cell receptor (beta chain) derives from a study of blood T cell repertoires in COVID-19. Overall study: Sites in the United States, Italy and Spain provided acute and convalescent COVID-19 samples. From T cells, B-cell-depleted T cells, or PBMCs came the material, which was cDNA or gDNA.

Some clones are missing from TCRdb's copy, which holds only in-frame ones; the method was immunoSEQ multiplex PCR. The sample lists 200,000 to 300,000 clones, 75% to 85% occurring once. The receptor comes from a woman aged 60-75 years with active or convalescent COVID-19. Sequencing was performed on peripheral blood.

The CDR3: CASTVSGGAHNEQFF. For the CDR3, the DNA is TGTGCCAGCACCGTGAGCGGGGGAGCGCACAATGAGCAGTTCTTC. This rearrangement joins TRBV3-1 (or the pseudogene TRBV3-2) to TRBJ2-1, with TRBD2 matching over 8 bases. CDR3 length: 15 amino acids. Germline-derived CDR1 and CDR2 are LGHDT and YNNKEL (reference sequence). The J segment lost 5 bases and the V segment lost 7 bases, leaving 10 bases of the junction unmatched.